The rows below give T cell receptor beta chains drawn from one sample of a study of beta chain features in type 1 diabetes. Sequenced by immunoSEQ multiplex PCR; TCRdb stores in-frame clones only, minus some. Altogether 300,000 or so clones are present, around an eighth being singletons, with the ten largest covering roughly 0.015%. The source material was naive CD4+ T cells from blood. These receptors were collected from a woman under 30 with type 1 diabetes. The CDR3 runs from the conserved cysteine through the conserved F or W. The order of the fields is clone size, J gene, V gene, D gene, CDR3 protein, CDR3 DNA. The D gene is left open where the match is weak. For some rows the clone size is stated as once, few or many, or as a class when expanded; others skip it.

>.|TRBJ1-5|TRBV29-1|TRBD1
CSVVAPPGQGALSNQPQHF
TGCAGCGTTGTTGCCCCCCCGGGACAGGGAGCCCTTAGCAATCAGCCCCAGCATTTT
>few|TRBJ1-1|TRBV19|TRBD1
CASSPDRAFRTEAFF
TGTGCCAGTAGTCCAGACAGGGCTTTTCGCACTGAAGCTTTCTTT
>few|TRBJ2-4|TRBV11-2|TRBD2
CASSFAGEGTLKNIQYF
TGTGCCAGCAGCTTTGCGGGAGAGGGAACCTTAAAAAACATTCAGTACTTC
>few|TRBJ1-5|TRBV18|TRBD1
CASSPPDRGGNQPQHF
TGTGCCAGCTCACCACCGGACAGGGGAGGCAATCAGCCCCAGCATTTT
>.|TRBJ2-1|TRBV18|TRBD1
CASSPGDRVYNEQFF
TGTGCCAGCTCACCAGGGGACAGGGTCTACAATGAGCAGTTCTTC
>.|TRBJ2-1|TRBV5-4|TRBD2
CASSTSSRLAGGPRANEQFF
TGTGCCAGCAGCACCTCGAGTCGACTAGCGGGAGGGCCGAGGGCCAATGAGCAGTTCTTC
>.|TRBJ1-4|TRBV14|.
CASSQQGNLGEKLFF
TGTGCCAGCAGCCAACAGGGGAACTTAGGGGAAAAACTGTTTTTT
>.|TRBJ2-3|TRBV29-1|TRBD1
CSVSTGSYTDTQYF
TGCAGCGTGTCGACAGGGTCGTACACAGATACGCAGTATTTT
>.|TRBJ2-1|TRBV9|.
CASSVRPGWSGEQFF
TGTGCCAGCAGCGTACGGCCGGGATGGTCGGGTGAGCAGTTCTTC
>few|TRBJ2-3|TRBV7-8|TRBD1
CASSAQGARLDTQYF
TGTGCCAGCAGCGCACAGGGGGCCCGGTTGGATACGCAGTATTTT
>few|TRBJ2-2|TRBV10-3|TRBD1
CAISERQGTGELFF
TGTGCCATCAGTGAGCGACAGGGGACCGGGGAGCTGTTTTTT
>many|TRBJ2-1|TRBV29-1|.
CSVRRNEQFF
TGCAGCGTTAGGAGAAATGAGCAGTTCTTC
>few|TRBJ2-5|TRBV9|TRBD1
CASSADRAETQYF
TGTGCCAGCAGCGCGGACAGGGCGGAGACCCAGTACTTC
>few|TRBJ2-7|TRBV27|TRBD2
CASRASGSTEYEQYF
TGTGCCAGCAGAGCTAGCGGGAGTACGGAATACGAGCAGTACTTC
>.|TRBJ2-3|TRBV30|TRBD2
CAWRRGGTDTQYF
TGTGCCTGGAGAAGGGGAGGGACAGATACGCAGTATTTT
>.|TRBJ2-3|TRBV19|.
CASSIKRGTDTQYF
TGTGCCAGTAGTATTAAACGGGGGACAGATACGCAGTATTTT
>.|TRBJ2-5|TRBV23-1|.
CASSQTRTVQETQYF
TGCGCCAGCAGTCAAACTAGGACAGTCCAAGAGACCCAGTACTTC
>.|TRBJ2-7|TRBV25-1|TRBD1
CASSEYGQGQNEQYF
TGTGCCAGCAGTGAATATGGACAGGGGCAGAACGAGCAGTACTTC
>.|TRBJ2-7|TRBV25-1|TRBD2
CASERLAAYEQYF
TGTGCCAGCGAACGACTAGCGGCCTACGAGCAGTACTTC
>few|TRBJ2-6|TRBV11-3|.
CASSRGSGANVLTF
TGTGCCAGCAGCAGAGGCTCTGGGGCCAACGTCCTGACTTTC